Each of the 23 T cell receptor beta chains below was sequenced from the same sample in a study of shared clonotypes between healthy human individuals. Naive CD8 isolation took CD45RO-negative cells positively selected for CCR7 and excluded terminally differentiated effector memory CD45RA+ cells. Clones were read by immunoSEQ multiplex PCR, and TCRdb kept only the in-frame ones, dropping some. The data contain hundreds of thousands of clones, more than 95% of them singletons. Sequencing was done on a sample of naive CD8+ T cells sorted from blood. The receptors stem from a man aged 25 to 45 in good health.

In DNA, the CDR3 is TGTGCCAGCAGCTTCGGGACAGGGATACAGCCCCAGCATTTT. This codes for CASSFGTGIQPQHF. The chain uses TRBV5-6 and TRBJ1-5, with 9 nucleotides matching TRBD1. This CDR3 spans 14 amino acids. Trimming at V came to 2 bases and at J to 7 bases, leaving 4 bases not matched to a gene. The germline V gene has CDR1 SGHDT and CDR2 YYEEEE.

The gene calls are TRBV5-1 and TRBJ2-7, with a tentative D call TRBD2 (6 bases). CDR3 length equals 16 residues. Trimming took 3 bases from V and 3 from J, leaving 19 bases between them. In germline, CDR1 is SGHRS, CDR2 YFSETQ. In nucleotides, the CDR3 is TGCGCCAGCAGCTCGCCAAATTGGGGGGATCTCTACGAGCAGTACTTC. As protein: CASSSPNWGDLYEQYF.

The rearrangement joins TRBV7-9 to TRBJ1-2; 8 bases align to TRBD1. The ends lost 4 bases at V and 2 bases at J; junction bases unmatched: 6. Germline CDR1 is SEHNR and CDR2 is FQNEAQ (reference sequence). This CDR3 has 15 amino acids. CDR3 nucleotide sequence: TGTGCCAGCAGCTCCGCGGACAGGGTCAACTATGGCTACACCTTC. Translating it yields CASSSADRVNYGYTF.

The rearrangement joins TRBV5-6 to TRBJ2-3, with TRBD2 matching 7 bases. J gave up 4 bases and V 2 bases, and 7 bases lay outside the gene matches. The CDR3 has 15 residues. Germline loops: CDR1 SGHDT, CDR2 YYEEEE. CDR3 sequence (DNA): TGTGCCAGCAGCTTTCGGGGGAGGGGCCCAGATACGCAGTATTTT. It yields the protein CASSFRGRGPDTQYF.

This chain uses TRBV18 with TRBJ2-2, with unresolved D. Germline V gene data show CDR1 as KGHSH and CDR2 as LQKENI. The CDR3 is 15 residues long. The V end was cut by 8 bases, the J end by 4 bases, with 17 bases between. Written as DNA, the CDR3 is TGTGCCAGCCGCAAGGCCTCCCGAAGCACCGGGGAGCTGTTTTTT. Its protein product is CASRKASRSTGELFF.

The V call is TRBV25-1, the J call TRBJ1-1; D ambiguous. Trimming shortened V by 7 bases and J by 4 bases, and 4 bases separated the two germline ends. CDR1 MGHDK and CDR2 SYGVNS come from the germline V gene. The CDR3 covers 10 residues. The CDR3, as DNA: TGTGCCAGCATCGGCACTGAAGCTTTCTTT. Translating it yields CASIGTEAFF.

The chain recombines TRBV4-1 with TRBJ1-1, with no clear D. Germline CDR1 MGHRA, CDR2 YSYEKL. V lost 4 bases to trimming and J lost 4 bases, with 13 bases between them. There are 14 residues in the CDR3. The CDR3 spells CASSPEGAGTEAFF. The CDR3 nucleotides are TGCGCCAGCAGCCCGGAGGGAGCTGGCACTGAAGCTTTCTTT.

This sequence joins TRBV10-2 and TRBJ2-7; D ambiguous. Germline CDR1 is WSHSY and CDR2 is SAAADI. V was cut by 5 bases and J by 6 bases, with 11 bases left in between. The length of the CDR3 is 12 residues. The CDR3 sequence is CASSRISGEQYF. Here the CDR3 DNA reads TGCGCCAGCAGTCGAATCTCGGGCGAGCAGTACTTC.

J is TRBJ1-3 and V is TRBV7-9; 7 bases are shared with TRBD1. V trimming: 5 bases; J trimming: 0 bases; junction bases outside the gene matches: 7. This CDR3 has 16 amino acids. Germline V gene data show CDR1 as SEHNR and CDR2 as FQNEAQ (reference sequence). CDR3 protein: CASSARQGPSGNTIYF. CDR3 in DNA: TGTGCCAGCAGCGCGAGACAGGGCCCCTCTGGAAACACCATATATTTT. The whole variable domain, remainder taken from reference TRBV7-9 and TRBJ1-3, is DTGVSQNPRHKITKRGQNVTFRCDPISEHNRLYWYRQTLGQGPEFLTYFQNEAQLEKSRLLSDRFSAERPKGSFSTLEIQRTEQGDSAMYLCASSARQGPSGNTIYFGEGSWLTVV.

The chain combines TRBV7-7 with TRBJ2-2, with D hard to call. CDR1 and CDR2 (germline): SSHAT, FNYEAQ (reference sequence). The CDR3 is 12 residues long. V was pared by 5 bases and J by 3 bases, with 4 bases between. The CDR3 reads CASSRDTGELFF. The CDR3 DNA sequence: TGTGCCAGCAGCCGAGACACCGGGGAGCTGTTTTTT.

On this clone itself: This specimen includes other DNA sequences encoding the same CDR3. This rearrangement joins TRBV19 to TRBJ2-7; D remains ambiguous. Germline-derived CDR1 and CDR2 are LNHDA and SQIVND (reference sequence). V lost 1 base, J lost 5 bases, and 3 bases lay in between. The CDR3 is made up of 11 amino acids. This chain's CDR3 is CASSIGNEQYF. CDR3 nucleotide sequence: TGTGCCAGTAGTATAGGTAACGAGCAGTACTTC.

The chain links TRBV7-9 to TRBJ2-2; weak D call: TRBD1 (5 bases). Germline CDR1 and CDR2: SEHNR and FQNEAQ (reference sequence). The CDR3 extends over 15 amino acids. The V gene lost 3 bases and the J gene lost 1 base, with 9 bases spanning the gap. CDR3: CASSLRQGNTGELFF. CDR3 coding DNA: TGTGCCAGCAGCTTGAGGCAGGGGAACACCGGGGAGCTGTTTTTT.

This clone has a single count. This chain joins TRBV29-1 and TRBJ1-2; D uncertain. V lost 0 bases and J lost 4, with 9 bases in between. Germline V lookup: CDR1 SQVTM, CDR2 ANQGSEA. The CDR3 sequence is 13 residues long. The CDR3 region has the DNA TGCAGCGTTGAAGATGAAAACTCCTATGGCTACACCTTC. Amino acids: CSVEDENSYGYTF.

CDR3 sequence: CASSLYRGSNTEAFF. The CDR3 nucleotides are TGTGCCAGCAGTTTATACAGGGGGAGTAATACTGAAGCTTTCTTT. The rearrangement joins TRBV6-5 to TRBJ1-1, with TRBD1 identical over 8 bases. The J segment lost 5 bases and the V segment lost 4 bases, leaving 9 bases of the junction unmatched. The CDR3 has 15 residues. Looked up from germline, CDR1 is MNHEY and CDR2 is SVGAGI.

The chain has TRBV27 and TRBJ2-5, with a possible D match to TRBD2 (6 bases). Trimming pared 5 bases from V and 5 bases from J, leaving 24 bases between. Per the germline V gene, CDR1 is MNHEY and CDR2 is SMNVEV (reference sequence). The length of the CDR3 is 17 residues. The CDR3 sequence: CASSPLQSIRGEETQYF. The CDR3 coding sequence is TGTGCCAGCAGTCCCCTTCAAAGCATCCGCGGGGAGGAGACCCAGTACTTC.

The DNA for the CDR3 is TGTGCCAGCAGCCCGATGACCGGCCCCGCCACAGATACGCAGTATTTT. This translates into CASSPMTGPATDTQYF. V gene TRBV13 combines with J gene TRBJ2-3; D remains ambiguous. The CDR3 is made up of 16 amino acids. Germline V gene sequence: CDR1 PRHDT, CDR2 FYEKMQ (reference sequence). Trimming removed 5 bases at V and 2 bases at J, with 17 bases between. Combining the CDR3 with reference TRBV13 and TRBJ2-3 gives the whole variable domain AAGVIQSPRHLIKEKRETATLKCYPIPRHDTVYWYQQGPGQDPQFLISFYEKMQSDKGSIPDRFSAQQFSDYHSELNMSSLELGDSALYFCASSPMTGPATDTQYFGPGTRLTVL.

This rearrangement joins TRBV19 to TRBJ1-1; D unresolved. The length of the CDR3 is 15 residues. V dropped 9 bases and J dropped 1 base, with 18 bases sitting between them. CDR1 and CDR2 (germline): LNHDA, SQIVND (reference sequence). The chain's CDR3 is CASKGFWGRNTEAFF. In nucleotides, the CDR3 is TGTGCCAGCAAGGGATTTTGGGGAAGGAACACTGAAGCTTTCTTT.

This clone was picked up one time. CDR3 sequence reads: CASSLVTDSYEQYF. The CDR3 coding sequence is TGTGCCAGCAGCTTAGTTACTGACTCCTACGAGCAGTACTTC. The chain has TRBV13 and TRBJ2-7; D is ambiguous. Looked up from germline, CDR1 is PRHDT and CDR2 is FYEKMQ (reference sequence). The CDR3 runs to 14 residues. Trimming pared 1 base from V and 0 bases from J, leaving 7 bases between.

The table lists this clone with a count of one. The CDR3 loop reads CASSPLAGAIYEQYF. The CDR3 bases are TGTGCCAGCAGCCCCTTGGCGGGAGCGATCTACGAGCAGTACTTC. The rearrangement uses TRBV14 and TRBJ2-7; 7 bases fit TRBD2. V was clipped by 4 bases and J by 3 bases; unmatched bases: 9. The CDR3 sequence is 15 residues long. Germline values: CDR1 SGHDN, CDR2 FVKESK.

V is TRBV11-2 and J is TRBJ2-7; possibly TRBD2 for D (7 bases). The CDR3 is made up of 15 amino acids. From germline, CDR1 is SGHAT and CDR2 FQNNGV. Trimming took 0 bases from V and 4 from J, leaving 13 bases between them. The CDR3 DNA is TGTGCCAGCAGCTTAGACGGGGGGCTCATTTACGAGCAGTACTTC. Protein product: CASSLDGGLIYEQYF.

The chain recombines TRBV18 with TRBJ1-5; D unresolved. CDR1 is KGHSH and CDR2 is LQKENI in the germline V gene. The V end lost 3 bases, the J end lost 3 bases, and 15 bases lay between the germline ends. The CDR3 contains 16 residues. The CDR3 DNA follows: TGTGCCAGCTCACCGATGGTGGCTCTCCCCAATCAGCCCCAGCATTTT. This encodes CASSPMVALPNQPQHF.

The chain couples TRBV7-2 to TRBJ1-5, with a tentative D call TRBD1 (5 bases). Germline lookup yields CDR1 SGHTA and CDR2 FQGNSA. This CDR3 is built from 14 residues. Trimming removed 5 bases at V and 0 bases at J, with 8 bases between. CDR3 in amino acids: CASSPTDSNQPQHF. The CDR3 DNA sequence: TGTGCCAGCAGCCCGACAGATAGCAATCAGCCCCAGCATTTT.

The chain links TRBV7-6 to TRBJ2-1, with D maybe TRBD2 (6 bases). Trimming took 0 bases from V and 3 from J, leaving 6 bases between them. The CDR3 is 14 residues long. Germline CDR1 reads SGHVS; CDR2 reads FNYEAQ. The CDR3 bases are TGTGCCAGCAGCTTAGCTAGCGGCTACAATGAGCAGTTCTTC. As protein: CASSLASGYNEQFF. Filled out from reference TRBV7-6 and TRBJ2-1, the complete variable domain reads GAGVSQSPRYKVTKRGQDVALRCDPISGHVSLYWYRQALGQGPEFLTYFNYEAQQDKSGLPNDRFSAERPEGSISTLTIQRTEQRDSAMYRCASSLASGYNEQFFGPGTRLTVL.